One and the same sample provided the 25 T cell receptor beta chains below, sequenced in a study of cytomegalovirus exposure and HLA in healthy donors. Primers: 60 Vbeta forward and 13 Jbeta reverse. Clones were read by immunoSEQ multiplex PCR, and TCRdb kept only the in-frame ones, dropping some. The repertoire holds about 69,000 clones, with roughly 74% as singletons. Sequenced: PBMCs. These receptors were taken from a woman aged 55 to 70 in good health and CMV-seropositive.

The gene calls are TRBV30 and TRBJ2-5, with 11 bases that match TRBD2. The ends lost 7 bases at V and 5 bases at J; junction bases unmatched: 6. This CDR3 region has 13 residues. The germline CDR1 and CDR2 sequences are GTSNPN and SVGIG (reference sequence). This CDR3 is CALAGGRWETQYF. The CDR3 nucleotides are TGTGCCTTAGCGGGGGGGCGGTGGGAGACCCAGTACTTC. The full variable domain, rest sourced from reference TRBV30 and TRBJ2-5, is SQTIHQWPATLVQPVGSPLSLECTVEGTSNPNLYWYRQAAGRGLQLLFYSVGIGQISSEVPQNLSASRPQDRQFILSSKKLLLSDSGFYLCALAGGRWETQYFGPGTRLLVL.

This clone was detected only a few times. This chain joins TRBV30 and TRBJ1-2; D remains unclear. CDR3 length: 11 amino acids. Germline V gene data show CDR1 as GTSNPN and CDR2 as SVGIG (reference sequence). The germline V and J ends were trimmed by 5 bases and 0 bases, with 4 bases remaining between them. CDR3 sequence (DNA): TGTGCCTGGTCTACTAACTATGGCTACACCTTC. It yields the protein CAWSTNYGYTF. The full variable domain, in which reference TRBV30 and TRBJ1-2 provide the parts outside the CDR3, is SQTIHQWPATLVQPVGSPLSLECTVEGTSNPNLYWYRQAAGRGLQLLFYSVGIGQISSEVPQNLSASRPQDRQFILSSKKLLLSDSGFYLCAWSTNYGYTFGSGTRLTVV.

This clone occurred a few times. The genes are TRBV6-1 and TRBJ1-6; D perhaps matches TRBD1 (5 bases). This CDR3 spans 14 amino acids. V gave up 2 bases and J gave up 9 bases, with 11 bases separating them. CDR1 and CDR2 (germline): MNHNS, SASEGT. The CDR3 loop is CASSESRGGSPLHF. The CDR3 bases are TGTGCCAGCAGTGAATCAAGGGGCGGTTCACCCCTCCACTTT.

The chain links TRBV30 to TRBJ1-1, with a possible D match to TRBD1 (5 bases). In germline, CDR1 is GTSNPN, CDR2 SVGIG (reference sequence). The CDR3 is made up of 15 amino acids. Between the trimmed V and J ends, which lost 2 bases and 5 bases, there was a span of 18 bases. The chain's CDR3 is CAWSQSAGVGTEAFF. The CDR3 DNA reads TGTGCCTGGAGTCAGAGTGCGGGGGTAGGGACTGAAGCTTTCTTT.

The chain joins TRBV1 to TRBJ2-1; the table assigns TRBD2, which was not confirmed against the DNA. TRBV1 is termed a pseudogene. The CDR3 loop spans 18 amino acids. CDR3 in DNA: TGCACCAGCAGCCAGAAGGTGGAACGGGGGAACCGTTACAATGAGCAGTTCTTC. Encoded protein: CTSSQKVERGNRYNEQFF.

The gene calls are TRBV2 and TRBJ1-5; 8 positions agree with TRBD1. Per germline, CDR1 SNHLY and CDR2 FYNNEI. V trimming: 1 base; J trimming: 9 bases; junction bases outside the gene matches: 8. This CDR3 comprises 15 residues. The CDR3 DNA follows: TGTGCCAGCAGTGAAGGGGGTTGGACAGGGCTGCCCCAGCATTTT. This codes for CASSEGGWTGLPQHF.

Notes on this clone: This could be a read error, since a much larger clone is one nucleotide away. No conserved phenylalanine or tryptophan is present at the end of the CDR3, so a read error is the likely explanation. This chain joins TRBV7-2 and TRBJ1-2; the D gene is possibly TRBD1 (5 bases). CDR1 SGHTA and CDR2 FQGNSA come from the germline V gene. With 5 bases removed from V and 0 bases from J, the gap between germline ends came to 19 bases. The CDR3 spans 17 residues. The CDR3 here is CASSTGGGSKANYGYTV. The CDR3 nucleotides read TGTGCCAGCAGCACCGGGGGGGGGTCGAAAGCTAACTATGGCTACACCGTC.

A few counts support this clone. The chain has TRBV7-9 and TRBJ1-1; no clear D gene. The germline V gene has CDR1 SEHNR and CDR2 FQNEAQ (reference sequence). The CDR3 length is 14 residues. The ends were cut back, 7 bases at V and 1 base at J, with 13 bases in the middle. CDR3 sequence: CASILTQWNTEAFF. The DNA for the CDR3 is TGTGCCAGCATACTCACGCAATGGAACACTGAAGCTTTCTTT. The whole variable domain, filled in from reference TRBV7-9 and TRBJ1-1, reads DTGVSQNPRHKITKRGQNVTFRCDPISEHNRLYWYRQTLGQGPEFLTYFQNEAQLEKSRLLSDRFSAERPKGSFSTLEIQRTEQGDSAMYLCASILTQWNTEAFFGQGTRLTVV.

This chain links TRBV9 with TRBJ2-4; no reliable D call. V lost 0 bases to trimming and J lost 0 bases, with 7 bases between them. The CDR3 totals 15 residues. Germline V gives CDR1 SGDLS, CDR2 YYNGEE. The DNA for the CDR3 is TGTGCCAGCAGCGTAGCTCCGGGAGCCAAAAACATTCAGTACTTC. Its translation: CASSVAPGAKNIQYF.

This clone has a handful of counts. The chain has TRBV6-6 and TRBJ1-1; 7 positions match TRBD1. CDR3 length: 13 amino acids. With V trimmed by 4 bases and J by 4 bases, 3 bases remained unmatched. Germline CDR1 MNHNY, CDR2 SVGAGI (reference sequence). The CDR3 DNA follows: TGTGCCAGCAGTTTCGGGACAGTCACTGAAGCTTTCTTT. Translation: CASSFGTVTEAFF.

This chain connects TRBV19 to TRBJ1-4; D remains unclear. The CDR3 length is 17 residues. Germline V lookup: CDR1 LNHDA, CDR2 SQIVND (reference sequence). The ends were cut back, 6 bases at V and 0 bases at J, with 17 bases in the middle. The CDR3 loop is CASRMRGRTATNEKLFF. As DNA, the CDR3 is TGTGCCAGTAGGATGAGAGGTAGAACTGCAACTAATGAAAAACTGTTTTTT.

The V gene is TRBV6-5, the J gene TRBJ2-7, with D perhaps TRBD2 (7 bases). The V gene's germline CDR1 is MNHEY and CDR2 SVGAGI. V was pared by 6 bases and J by 4 bases, with 16 bases between. The CDR3 is 14 amino acids. The CDR3 DNA sequence: TGTGCCAGCAGCCCCCCCGGGGGGCCTTACGAGCAGTACTTC. Translating gives CASSPPGGPYEQYF.

This clone was counted between two and nine times. The junction departs from the called germline gene at one end, perhaps through a read error. The chain combines TRBV29-1 with TRBJ1-1, with D possibly being TRBD1 (6 bases). Germline V gives CDR1 SQVTM, CDR2 ANQGSEA. CDR3 length: 11 residues. CDR3 bases: TGCAGCGTCCGGGGTGGGGCAGGGGATCGCTTT. Translation: CSVRGGAGDRF.

This clone was counted many times. The genes are TRBV5-6 and TRBJ1-5; TRBD1 agrees at 8 bases. This CDR3 is built from 14 residues. The germline V gene encodes CDR1 SGHDT and CDR2 YYEEEE. The V gene end was trimmed by 4 bases and the J gene end by 11 bases; junction bases not matched to a gene: 11. The CDR3 DNA reads TGTGCCAGCAGCGCCGGGACAGGTCCTTTCGCCCAGCATTTT. Protein sequence: CASSAGTGPFAQHF.

This clone was seen only once. V usage is TRBV6-6 and J usage is TRBJ2-7, with 8 bases lining up with TRBD1. Trimming took 7 bases from V and 0 from J; bases not matched to a gene: 11. This CDR3 has 16 amino acids. CDR1 is MNHNY and CDR2 is SVGAGI in the germline V gene (reference sequence). CDR3 in amino acids: CASTKTGGTGSYEQYF. CDR3 nucleotide sequence: TGTGCCAGCACCAAAACTGGCGGGACAGGCTCCTACGAGCAGTACTTC.

The CDR3 region is CASSMGTGYEQYF. Written as DNA, the CDR3 is TGCGCCAGCAGCATGGGGACAGGATACGAGCAGTACTTC. This sequence joins TRBV5-1 and TRBJ2-7; 8 bases fit TRBD1. J lost 4 bases, V lost 4 bases, and 4 bases had no gene match. The CDR3 consists of 13 residues. CDR1 and CDR2 from the germline V gene are SGHRS and YFSETQ.

This clone was observed once. Germline is not matched at one junction end, which may reflect a read error. This chain links TRBV7-7 with TRBJ2-5; D possibly corresponds to TRBD2 (6 bases). Germline V gene lookup returns CDR1 SSHAT and CDR2 FNYEAQ (reference sequence). The length of the CDR3 is 11 residues. CDR3 region: CASRSDGGWYF. CDR3 nucleotide sequence: TGTGCTAGCAGATCGGACGGGGGTTGGTACTTC.

A remark on this clone: Lacking the conserved final phenylalanine or tryptophan, this CDR3 likely reflects a read error. The V gene is TRBV5-8, the J gene TRBJ1-5; 9 positions match TRBD1. The CDR3 consists of 15 residues. Germline V gene data show CDR1 as SGHTS and CDR2 as YDEGEE. The junction had 3 bases not matched to a gene; V was cut back by 3 bases and J by 2 bases. The CDR3 loop is CASSSRQGGNQPQHV. In DNA form, the CDR3 reads TGTGCCAGCAGCTCACGACAGGGGGGCAATCAGCCCCAGCATGTT.

The V and J genes are TRBV4-2 and TRBJ2-1; 7 nucleotides match TRBD2. The CDR3 is 15 residues long. V shed 0 bases and J 6 bases; nucleotides not matched to a gene: 5. Germline V lookup: CDR1 LGHNA, CDR2 YNFKEQ. In DNA, the CDR3 is TGTGCCAGCAGCCAAGAACTAGCGACTCCCAATGAGCAGTTCTTC. Its translation: CASSQELATPNEQFF.

The rearrangement uses TRBV13 and TRBJ2-3, with 7 bases aligning to TRBD1. V shed 5 bases, J shed 4 bases, and the junction held 12 bases outside the gene matches. This CDR3 spans 16 amino acids. The V gene's germline CDR1 is PRHDT and CDR2 FYEKMQ (reference sequence). In DNA form, the CDR3 reads TGTGCCAGCAGCCCCTTGACAGGGAACCCGGCAGATACGCAGTATTTT. Its protein is CASSPLTGNPADTQYF.

The V call is TRBV5-1, the J call TRBJ2-5; TRBD2 matches 10 bases. Gene TRBJ2-7 matches the end of the DNA better, so the J call may be wrong. Germline V lookup: CDR1 SGHRS, CDR2 YFSETQ. The CDR3 loop spans 13 amino acids. The CDR3, as DNA: TGCGCCAGCACCGGCAGCGGGAGGGGCGAGCAGTACTTC. Translating gives CASTGSGRGEQYF.

The V call is TRBV5-7, the J call TRBJ2-7; D perhaps matches TRBD1 (7 bases). TRBV5-7 is reported as an ORF; its role is uncertain. The CDR3 covers 14 residues. V was clipped by 4 bases and J by 5 bases, with 16 bases between them. The CDR3 sequence: CASSGQGGKNEQYF. The DNA for the CDR3 is TGTGCCAGCAGCGGGCAGGGGGGAAAAAACGAGCAGTACTTC.

CDR3 coding DNA: TGTGCCAGCAGTATGACTGGTTCCTACGAGCAGTACTTC. Its protein product is CASSMTGSYEQYF. The chain links TRBV27 to TRBJ2-7; D not resolved. Looked up from germline, CDR1 is MNHEY and CDR2 is SMNVEV (reference sequence). Trimming left V 5 bases short and J 1 base short, with 9 bases between. CDR3 length: 13 residues.

This clone was picked up one time. The rearrangement links TRBV30 to TRBJ1-2; 8 bases are a match to TRBD1. Germline trimming cut 0 bases from V and 7 bases from J; bases unmatched to any gene: 10. The CDR3 extends over 15 amino acids. Germline V gene lookup returns CDR1 GTSNPN and CDR2 SVGIG (reference sequence). The CDR3 DNA reads as TGTGCCTGGAGTGTTGTCAGGGGGCGACGGAGTGGCTACACCTTC. Its translation: CAWSVVRGRRSGYTF.

This chain connects TRBV15 to TRBJ2-5, with 7 positions matching TRBD1. The junction had 5 bases not matched to a gene; V was cut back by 2 bases and J by 5 bases. Germline CDR1 is LNHNV and CDR2 is YYDKDF (reference sequence). This CDR3 is built from 14 residues. CDR3 bases: TGTGCCACCAGCAGAACACAGGGGTTGGAGACCCAGTACTTC. Its protein product is CATSRTQGLETQYF.